These 5 T cell receptor beta chains were sequenced from one sample in a study of T cell repertoires in cytomegalovirus infection. One entry per CDR3 protein, called by TCRdb with MiXCR from the reads. The profile shows roughly 720,000 distinct CDR3 sequences, about a third of them singletons. The sample taken for sequencing was PBMCs. The origin of the receptors is a human donor in good health (CMV status not recorded). Some clones in this sample may be carry-over from other donors' samples.

Comments on this clonotype: A read error is likely, as this CDR3 ends without the conserved phenylalanine or tryptophan. The V call is TRBV10-3, the J call TRBJ2-2; D is unclear. Germline CDR1 and CDR2: ENHRY and SYGVKD. V lost 4 bases to trimming and J lost 7 bases, with 10 bases between them. CDR3 length: 13 residues. The CDR3 DNA is TGTGCCATCAGTGGAAATATCGTCGGGGAGCTGTTTTTG. It encodes CAISGNIVGELFL.

This clonotype came up once. The chain carries TRBV7-9 and TRBJ2-7; D gene unclear. This CDR3 spans 13 amino acids. CDR1 and CDR2 (germline): SEHNR, FQNEAQ (reference sequence). V lost 1 base to trimming and J lost 5 bases, with 9 bases between them. The CDR3 loop is CASSLVLRDEQYF. The CDR3 DNA sequence: TGTGCCAGCAGCTTAGTTCTCCGGGACGAGCAGTACTTC. The complete variable domain, with remaining parts taken from reference TRBV7-9 and TRBJ2-7, reads DTGVSQNPRHKITKRGQNVTFRCDPISEHNRLYWYRQTLGQGPEFLTYFQNEAQLEKSRLLSDRFSAERPKGSFSTLEIQRTEQGDSAMYLCASSLVLRDEQYFGPGTRLTVT.

The chain is built from TRBV7-3 and TRBJ2-1, with no clear D. V was clipped by 7 bases and J by 8 bases, with 18 bases between them. The CDR3 loop spans 14 amino acids. Germline V gene data show CDR1 as SGHTA and CDR2 as FQGTGA. CDR3 residues: CASIADLASYEQFF. CDR3 nucleotides: TGTGCCAGCATCGCAGACCTGGCCAGCTATGAGCAGTTCTTC.

This clonotype was observed a handful of times. The chain uses TRBV24-1 and TRBJ2-5; maybe TRBD1 (5 bases). The V gene lost 10 bases and the J gene lost 4 bases, with 15 bases spanning the gap. CDR3 length: 13 amino acids. Germline V lookup: CDR1 KGHDR, CDR2 SFDVKD. Here the CDR3 reads CATGALEGETQYF. The CDR3 region has the DNA TGTGCCACTGGGGCCCTAGAAGGAGAGACCCAGTACTTC.

The chain joins TRBV19 to TRBJ1-5; tentative D call: TRBD1 (6 bases). V shed 3 bases and J shed 7 bases, with 19 bases lying between them. The CDR3 is 16 amino acids. Germline assignment: CDR1 LNHDA and CDR2 SQIVND (reference sequence). CDR3 coding DNA: TGTGCCAGTAGTATCTCACGCGGTTCAGGGGACCAGCCCCAGCATTTT. It codes for CASSISRGSGDQPQHF. The entire variable domain, with the rest obtained from reference TRBV19 and TRBJ1-5, is as follows: DGGITQSPKYLFRKEGQNVTLSCEQNLNHDAMYWYRQDPGQGLRLIYYSQIVNDFQKGDIAEGYSVSREKKESFPLTVTSAQKNPTAFYLCASSISRGSGDQPQHFGDGTRLSIL.